Shown below are 15 T cell receptor beta chains from a single sample sequenced in a study of blood T cell repertoires in COVID-19. Assay used: immunoSEQ multiplex PCR; TCRdb lists only in-frame clones, some missing. The sample consists of about 49,000 clones, about 88% of them appearing once. Sequencing was done on a sample of peripheral blood. These receptors originate from a man aged 40-49 years with active COVID-19.

The chain has TRBV4-1 and TRBJ2-1; TRBD2 matches at 16 bases. Germline-derived CDR1 and CDR2 are MGHRA and YSYEKL. The trim removed 3 bases at V and 2 bases at J, leaving 4 bases unmatched. The CDR3 sequence is 18 residues long. This CDR3 is CASSQEGLAGGTYNEQFF. The CDR3 DNA reads as TGCGCCAGCAGCCAGGAGGGACTAGCGGGAGGGACCTACAATGAGCAGTTCTTC.

This chain joins TRBV13 and TRBJ1-6; TRBD1 matches 7 bases. Per germline, CDR1 PRHDT and CDR2 FYEKMQ (reference sequence). This CDR3 is built from 14 residues. After removal of 0 bases from V and 10 bases from J, the junction contained 3 bases not matched to a gene. CDR3 nucleotides: TGTGCCAGCAGCTTAGGAGGGGGCTGGTCACCCCTCCACTTT. Translation gives CASSLGGGWSPLHF.

J is TRBJ2-2 and V is TRBV15; D ambiguous. V gave up 3 bases and J gave up 4 bases, with 3 bases separating them. CDR3 size: 12 residues. Germline CDR1 reads LNHNV; CDR2 reads YYDKDF (reference sequence). In DNA form, the CDR3 reads TGTGCCACCAGCAGCCGCACCGGGGAGCTGTTTTTT. Residues: CATSSRTGELFF.

The genes are TRBV2 and TRBJ1-1; D not resolved. In germline, CDR1 is SNHLY, CDR2 FYNNEI. This CDR3 comprises 13 residues. V was clipped by 4 bases and J by 1 base, with 7 bases between them. The CDR3 is CASSGQANTEAFF. Written as DNA, the CDR3 is TGTGCCAGCAGTGGTCAGGCGAACACTGAAGCTTTCTTT. The full variable domain, in which reference TRBV2 and TRBJ1-1 provide the parts outside the CDR3, is EPEVTQTPSHQVTQMGQEVILRCVPISNHLYFYWYRQILGQKVEFLVSFYNNEISEKSEIFDDQFSVERPDGSNFTLKIRSTKLEDSAMYFCASSGQANTEAFFGQGTRLTVV.

The V call is TRBV9, the J call TRBJ2-7, with D perhaps matching TRBD1 (6 bases). The CDR3 loop spans 16 amino acids. Germline V gene sequence: CDR1 SGDLS, CDR2 YYNGEE. V lost 2 bases and J lost 5, with 20 bases in between. The CDR3 reads CASSVSPGARGDEQYF. CDR3 DNA sequence: TGTGCCAGCAGCGTTTCCCCGGGCGCCAGGGGAGACGAGCAGTACTTC.

The chain recombines TRBV29-1 with TRBJ1-1; D possibly corresponds to TRBD1 (5 bases). The V end was cut by 1 base, the J end by 0 bases, with 12 bases between. CDR1 is SQVTM, CDR2 ANQGSEA, per germline. The CDR3 has 15 amino acids. The CDR3 DNA follows: TGCAGCGTTGAAGGGTGGCAGGGCTTGAACACTGAAGCTTTCTTT. Its translation is CSVEGWQGLNTEAFF.

The rearrangement uses TRBV6-6 and TRBJ1-5; TRBD1 might be the D (6 bases). There are 14 residues in the CDR3. Germline CDR1 MNHNY, CDR2 SVGAGI (reference sequence). With 5 bases removed from V and 3 bases from J, the gap between germline ends came to 11 bases. This chain's CDR3 is CASSLAGDNQPQHF. The CDR3 DNA is TGTGCCAGCAGTCTAGCAGGGGACAATCAGCCCCAGCATTTT.

The chain recombines TRBV7-3 with TRBJ1-1; no definite D call. V was clipped by 1 base and J by 1 base, with 13 bases between them. Looked up from germline, CDR1 is SGHTA and CDR2 is FQGTGA. This CDR3 has 16 residues. In DNA form, the CDR3 reads TGTGCCAGCAGCTTAAATCCAGGCGTTTGGAACACTGAAGCTTTCTTT. The encoded protein is CASSLNPGVWNTEAFF.

This clone was recorded only once. The gene calls are TRBV5-1 and TRBJ2-1, with 11 bases identical to TRBD2. The CDR3 sequence is 16 residues long. The germline gives CDR1 SGHRS, CDR2 YFSETQ. With V trimmed by 4 bases and J by 7 bases, 10 bases remained unmatched. The CDR3: CASSPQTSGTGNEQFF. Written as DNA, the CDR3 is TGCGCCAGCAGCCCTCAGACTAGCGGGACAGGGAATGAGCAGTTCTTC.

This chain links TRBV7-9 with TRBJ2-1; 7 nucleotides line up with TRBD2. Germline-derived CDR1 and CDR2 are SEHNR and FQNEAQ (reference sequence). The CDR3 runs 16 residues. J gave up 7 bases and V 3 bases, and 12 bases lay outside the gene matches. The CDR3 spells CASSFLPERDENEQFF. The CDR3, as DNA: TGTGCCAGCAGCTTCCTCCCCGAGCGGGACGAGAATGAGCAGTTCTTC.

This clone showed up just once. V is TRBV11-1 and J is TRBJ2-7; the D gene is possibly TRBD1 (7 bases). Trimming removed 2 bases at V and 6 bases at J, with 11 bases between. The length of the CDR3 is 13 residues. Germline-derived CDR1 and CDR2 are SGHAT and FQDESV (reference sequence). The CDR3 loop reads CASSLSQGGEQYF. The CDR3 DNA follows: TGTGCCAGCAGCTTAAGCCAGGGGGGCGAGCAGTACTTC.

J is TRBJ2-3 and V is TRBV4-2, with a tentative D call TRBD2 (5 bases). Germline V lookup: CDR1 LGHNA, CDR2 YNFKEQ. V dropped 3 bases and J dropped 4 bases, with 14 bases sitting between them. The CDR3 is made up of 15 amino acids. The DNA of the CDR3 is TGTGCCAGCAGCCACCATGAGGGCCTCGCAGATACGCAGTATTTT. It is translated as CASSHHEGLADTQYF.

The chain recombines TRBV24-1 with TRBJ1-6, with a tentative D call TRBD1 (5 bases). The CDR3 covers 14 residues. The ends were cut back, 5 bases at V and 7 bases at J, with 11 bases in the middle. Germline V lookup: CDR1 KGHDR, CDR2 SFDVKD. The DNA of the CDR3 is TGTGCCACCAGTGCAGGGTTAGAGAATTCACCCCTCCACTTT. Its protein is CATSAGLENSPLHF.

The chain is built from TRBV7-3 and TRBJ1-2, with 10 bases fitting TRBD1. Unmatched junction bases numbered 3, after V lost 5 bases and J lost 3 bases. Germline V lookup: CDR1 SGHTA, CDR2 FQGTGA. The CDR3 has 14 residues. DNA of the CDR3: TGTGCCAGCAGCCCGACAGGGGGCGACTATGGCTACACCTTC. This translates into CASSPTGGDYGYTF.

The gene calls are TRBV18 and TRBJ2-2; 8 nucleotides match TRBD1. The germline V gene has CDR1 KGHSH and CDR2 LQKENI. This CDR3 has 18 amino acids. V trimming: 2 bases; J trimming: 1 base; junction bases outside the gene matches: 9. The CDR3 DNA reads TGTGCCAGCTCACCAGTTCTCCTCGGGACAGGGAACACCGGGGAGCTGTTTTTT. Encoded protein: CASSPVLLGTGNTGELFF.